This T cell receptor (beta chain) was identified during a study of Ad26.COV2.S vaccination and SARS-CoV-2 variants. Study context: Intramuscular Ad26.COV2.S at 5x10^10 or 1x10^11 viral particles. Whole-study findings and limits: Estimates derived from TCR breadth and depth analyses may have underestimated total T cell responses.

Produced via immunoSEQ multiplex PCR; TCRdb's table is partial and in-frame only. The table shows 300,000 to 500,000 clones, with 75% to 90% occurring only once. Germline loops: CDR1 SGHDT, CDR2 YYEEEE. Trimming cost V 4 bases and J 6 bases; bases outside gene matches: 15. This CDR3 region has 17 residues. This clone came up once. Its antigen is still unknown. Treatment described: some 19 received Ad26.COV2.S at low or high dose, single or two shots; about 5 received placebo; per-sample allocation not given. The samples were gathered on day 63 after the first injection of vaccine or placebo. Immunization relied on an Ad26 vector, which expressed Wuhan-strain SARS-CoV-2 spike.

The source of this sequence is a person between 18 and 60 years old who received the Ad26.COV2.S COVID-19 vaccine or a placebo. The input for sequencing was peripheral blood, taken in a trial of Ad26.COV2.S vaccine versus placebo. V usage is TRBV5-6 and J usage is TRBJ2-7, with 11 bases that match TRBD2. The CDR3 DNA reads TGTGCCAGCAGCGGTACCCCCGGGACTAGCGGTGTAAGCGAGCAGTACTTC. Its protein is CASSGTPGTSGVSEQYF.